The rows below give T cell receptor beta chains drawn from one sample of a study of T cells in Graves' hyperthyroidism and ophthalmopathy. One entry per CDR3 protein, called by TCRdb with MiXCR from the multiplex PCR reads. Of hundreds of thousands of distinct CDR3 sequences listed, more than 45% were seen once; the top ten hold 8.2%. Sequencing was performed on peripheral blood or thyroid tissue (not recorded which). These TCRs come from a young woman with Graves' hyperthyroidism. Each CDR3 is given with its conserved first and last residue. Fields, in order: CDR3 protein, J gene, V gene, clone size. A clone size is listed for some rows: how often the clone was seen (once, few, many), or a class if it is expanded.

CASQEGQGGQPQHF TRBJ1-5 TRBV25-1 .
CASSRTGRNTEAFF TRBJ1-1 TRBV2 many
CSARGGLETQYF TRBJ2-5 TRBV20-1 few
CSDRTGGSGYTF TRBJ1-2 TRBV29-1 few
CARDREKGTEAFF TRBJ1-1 TRBV10-3 many
CASSRTSASGVGETQYF TRBJ2-5 TRBV7-2 many
CASSPAGGAVVGNTIYF TRBJ1-3 TRBV2 .
CASSHGQTTSTDTQYF TRBJ2-3 TRBV14 .
CASSEGQSNQPQYF TRBJ2-5 TRBV10-3 .
CSVPREGGQPQHF TRBJ1-5 TRBV29-1 .
CSVETSGLGQFGELFF TRBJ2-2 TRBV29-1 .
CASSSGDRLTYEQYF TRBJ2-7 TRBV12-3/TRBV12-4 few
CASSPSGREDTGELFF TRBJ2-2 TRBV7-2 .
CASSPDRSSSYEQYF TRBJ2-7 TRBV7-2 .
CASSFYPGGAGVGEQYF TRBJ2-7 TRBV7-2 few
CASFRWLEQYF TRBJ2-7 TRBV2 many
CSVVRDTGNTIYF TRBJ1-3 TRBV29-1 many
CASSLAGLAGAETQYF TRBJ2-5 TRBV7-9 few
CASSFGSGRGNEQYF TRBJ2-7 TRBV7-2 few
CASNPSGGRAHEQYF TRBJ2-7 TRBV11-2 .
CASSLARSSQYF TRBJ2-5 TRBV11-2 .
CASSKTGRSTEAFF TRBJ1-1 TRBV7-3 .
CASAISYAYEQYF TRBJ2-7 TRBV7-9 .
CATSGAGARETQYF TRBJ2-5 TRBV24-1 few
CSARLVYEQYF TRBJ2-7 TRBV20-1 many
CASSLTASQATF TRBJ1-2 TRBV7-2 .
CSILTGAETQYF TRBJ2-5 TRBV29-1 few
CSASQVENTEAFF TRBJ1-1 TRBV20-1 few
CASSERGFRSQHF TRBJ1-5 TRBV2 few
CSARVGVFSYNSPLHF TRBJ1-6 TRBV20-1 .
CASQDRSVNQPQHF TRBJ1-5 TRBV2 once
CASSIGGGTGAQRSPLHF TRBJ1-6 TRBV7-3 once
CATSIGVNQPQHF TRBJ1-5 TRBV24-1 .
CASSRQVVFF TRBJ1-1 TRBV2 many
CATSRDRLEDSNQPQHF TRBJ1-5 TRBV15 .
CSVEDRKKGNEKLFF TRBJ1-4 TRBV29-1 many
CSLGVAGGRWAETQYF TRBJ2-5 TRBV20-1 .
CASSSGGAVEKLFF TRBJ1-4 TRBV2 .
CASSDSYGELFF TRBJ2-2 TRBV9 many
CSVRTGTANTGELFF TRBJ2-2 TRBV29-1 many
CASSLEHVRETQYF TRBJ2-5 TRBV7-2 many
CAISEATGREGYEAFF TRBJ1-1 TRBV6-1 .